Given below is one T cell receptor beta chain in context. Its antigen is currently unknown. The sample holds other DNA sequences that translate to the same CDR3. Every patient had relapsed following autologous stem cell transplantation, and cohorts differed in brentuximab vedotin exposure. Here immunoSEQ multiplex PCR was the method, and the copy in TCRdb shows in-frame clones only, minus some. Of about 97,000 clones detected, roughly 84% appear once; the ten largest clones hold 9.5% to 15%. The data belong to a study of PD-1 blockade in classical Hodgkin lymphoma. Germline V lookup: CDR1 GTSNPN, CDR2 SVGIG (reference sequence). The CDR3 totals 13 residues. V was clipped by 5 bases and J by 3 bases; unmatched bases: 2. Overall study findings and caveats: Although disease activity or prior therapy may be involved, causes of the repertoire differences remain undefined. The diversity seen at baseline in complete responders resembled that of newly diagnosed patients. When set against healthy donors, newly diagnosed patients were reported to show lower baseline TCR diversity.

The sample in question was peripheral blood mononuclear cells (PBMCs), obtained at baseline. This receptor was obtained from a human donor with classical Hodgkin lymphoma. The rearrangement links TRBV30 to TRBJ2-5, with 11 bases identical to TRBD1. The CDR3 bases are TGTGCCTGGGGGGGACAGGGGGAAGAGACCCAGTACTTC. Translated, it gives CAWGGQGEETQYF.